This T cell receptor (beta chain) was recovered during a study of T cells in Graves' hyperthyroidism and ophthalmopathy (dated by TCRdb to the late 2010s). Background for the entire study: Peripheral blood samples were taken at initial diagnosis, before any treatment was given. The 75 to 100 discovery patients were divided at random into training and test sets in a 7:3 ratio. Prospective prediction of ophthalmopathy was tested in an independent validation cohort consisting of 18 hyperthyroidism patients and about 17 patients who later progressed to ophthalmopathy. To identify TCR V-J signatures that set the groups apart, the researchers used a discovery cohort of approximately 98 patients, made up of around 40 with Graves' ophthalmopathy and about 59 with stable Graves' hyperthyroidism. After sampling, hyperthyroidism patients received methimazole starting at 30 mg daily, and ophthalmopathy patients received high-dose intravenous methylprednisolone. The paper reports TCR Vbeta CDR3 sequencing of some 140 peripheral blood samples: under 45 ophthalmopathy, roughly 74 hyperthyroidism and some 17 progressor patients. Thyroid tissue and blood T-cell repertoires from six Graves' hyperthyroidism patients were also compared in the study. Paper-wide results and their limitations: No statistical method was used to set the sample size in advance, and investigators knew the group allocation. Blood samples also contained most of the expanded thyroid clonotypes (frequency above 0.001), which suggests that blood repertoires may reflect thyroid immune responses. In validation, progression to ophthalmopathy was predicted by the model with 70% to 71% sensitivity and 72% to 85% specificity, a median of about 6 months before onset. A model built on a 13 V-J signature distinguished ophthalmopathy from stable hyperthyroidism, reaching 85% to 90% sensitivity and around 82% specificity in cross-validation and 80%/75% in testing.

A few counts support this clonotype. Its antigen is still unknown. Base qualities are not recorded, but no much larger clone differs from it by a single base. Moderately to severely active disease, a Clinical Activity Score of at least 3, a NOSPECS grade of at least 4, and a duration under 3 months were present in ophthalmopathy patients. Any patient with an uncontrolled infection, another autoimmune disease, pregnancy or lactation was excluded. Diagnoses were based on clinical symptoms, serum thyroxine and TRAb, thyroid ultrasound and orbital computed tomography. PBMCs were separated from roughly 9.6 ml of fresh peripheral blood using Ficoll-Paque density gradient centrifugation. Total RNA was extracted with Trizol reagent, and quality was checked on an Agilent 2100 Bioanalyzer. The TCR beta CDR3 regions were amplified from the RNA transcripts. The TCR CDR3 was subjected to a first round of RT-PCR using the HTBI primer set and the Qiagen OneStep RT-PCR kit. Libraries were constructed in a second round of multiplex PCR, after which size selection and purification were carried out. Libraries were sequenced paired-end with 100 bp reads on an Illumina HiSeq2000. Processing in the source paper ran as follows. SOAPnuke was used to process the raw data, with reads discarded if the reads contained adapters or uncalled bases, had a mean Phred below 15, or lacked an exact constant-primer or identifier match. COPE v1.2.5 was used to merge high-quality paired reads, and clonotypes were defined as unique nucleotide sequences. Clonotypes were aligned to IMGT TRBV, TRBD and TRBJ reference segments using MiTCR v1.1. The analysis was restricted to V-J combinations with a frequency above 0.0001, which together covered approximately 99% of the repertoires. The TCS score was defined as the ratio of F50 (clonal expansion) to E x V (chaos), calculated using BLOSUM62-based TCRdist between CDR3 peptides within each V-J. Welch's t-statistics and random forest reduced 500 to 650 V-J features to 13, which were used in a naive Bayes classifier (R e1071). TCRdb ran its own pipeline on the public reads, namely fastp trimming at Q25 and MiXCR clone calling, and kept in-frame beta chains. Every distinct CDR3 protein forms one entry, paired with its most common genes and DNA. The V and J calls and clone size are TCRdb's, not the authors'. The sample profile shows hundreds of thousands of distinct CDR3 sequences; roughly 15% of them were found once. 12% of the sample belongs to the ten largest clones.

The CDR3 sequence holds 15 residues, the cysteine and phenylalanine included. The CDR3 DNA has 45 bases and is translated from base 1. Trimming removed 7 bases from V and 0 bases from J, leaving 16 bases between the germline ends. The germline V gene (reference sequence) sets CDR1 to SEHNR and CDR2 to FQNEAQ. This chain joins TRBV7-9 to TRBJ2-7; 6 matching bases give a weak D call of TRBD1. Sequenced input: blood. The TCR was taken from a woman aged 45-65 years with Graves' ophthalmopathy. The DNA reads TGTGCCAGCACCGCAATATGGGACAACTCCTACGAGCAGTACTTC. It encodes CASTAIWDNSYEQYF.